Listed below are T cell receptor beta chains from one sample, sequenced in a study of T cells in Graves' hyperthyroidism and ophthalmopathy. MiXCR, applied by TCRdb to the multiplex PCR reads, yields one record per CDR3 protein. The sample lists roughly 290,000 distinct CDR3 sequences, 17% occurring once. Sequenced input: blood. All receptors come from an older woman with Graves' ophthalmopathy. Both conserved end residues are part of each CDR3.

>TRBJ2-7|TRBV12-3/TRBV12-4
CASSRDLYSYEQYF
>TRBJ2-7|TRBV10-3
CAGGGESYEQYF
>TRBJ2-1|TRBV19
CASSMSPGTGRHEQFF
>TRBJ2-7|TRBV12-3/TRBV12-4
CASSLGQSNYEQYF
>TRBJ2-1|TRBV3-1
CASSHRGRGNEQFF
>TRBJ1-2|TRBV3-1
CASSQDRGFVWYGYTF
>TRBJ2-3|TRBV29-1
CSVLGVASTDTQYF
>TRBJ2-4|TRBV20-1
CSARASGRGIQYF
>TRBJ1-2|TRBV11-2
CASSLDIGQGAGYTF
>TRBJ1-3|TRBV9
CASSVGQGQGAGNTIYF
>TRBJ1-6|TRBV7-9
CASSLQPSPLHF
>TRBJ2-5|TRBV12-3/TRBV12-4
CASTGQSQETQYF
>TRBJ1-2|TRBV12-3/TRBV12-4
CASSLYGQPGLSYTF
>TRBJ2-7|TRBV5-1
CASSLDPTYEQYF
>TRBJ2-7|TRBV16
CASSSLGGGRPNLGTYEQYF
>TRBJ2-7|TRBV4-3
CASSQDPPTSGGYEQYF
>TRBJ1-6|TRBV5-1
CASSLEGRGMGSPLHF
>TRBJ2-5|TRBV28
CASSLSGRSGRADETQYF
>TRBJ2-7|TRBV6-6
CASSYSTGSTYEQYF
>TRBJ2-1|TRBV4-1
CASSQQGTDEQFF
>TRBJ2-1|TRBV7-2
CASSLMWRAPYNEQFF
>TRBJ2-4|TRBV5-6
CASSSTGYAIAKNIQYF
>TRBJ1-5|TRBV19
CASSIVLGQPQHF
>TRBJ2-2|TRBV5-1
CASSSDPNLPGELFF
>TRBJ1-4|TRBV19
CATATGTGYEKLFF
>TRBJ1-1|TRBV6-1
CASRYRGMNTEAFF
>TRBJ2-6|TRBV7-9
CASSVSRGSGANVLTF
>TRBJ1-5|TRBV7-2
CASSLTAGQPQHF
>TRBJ1-3|TRBV7-8
CASSKTGTSGNTIYF
>TRBJ2-3|TRBV2
CASKYPGAVADTQYF
>TRBJ1-2|TRBV28
CASSLIRDQIYGYTF
>TRBJ2-5|TRBV29-1
CSVDRGQETQYF
>TRBJ2-2|TRBV18
CASSPSTGTNTGELFF
>TRBJ1-2|TRBV29-1
CSVGGEDYGYTF
>TRBJ2-3|TRBV5-1
CASSLRPTGSTDTQYF